This is a list of T cell receptor beta chains from one sample in a study of B cell selection in AIRE deficiency. Clones were sequenced by immunoSEQ multiplex PCR, and TCRdb holds only the in-frame ones, with some missing. Here the sample spans tens of thousands of clones, 85% to 95% being singletons. Sequenced sample: Tregs sorted from PBMCs. The source is a human donor with AIRE deficiency. CDR3s include the opening cysteine and the closing phenylalanine or tryptophan. The order of the fields is D gene, clone size, J gene, V gene, CDR3 protein, CDR3 DNA. A D gene is named only where the DNA matches it firmly. Part of the rows lack a size; the others show once, few, many or a class for expanded clones.

D: TRBD2; size: NA; J: TRBJ2-3; V: TRBV7-9; CDR3: CARSGSGDTQYF; DNA: TGTGCCAGGAGCGGGAGTGGGGATACGCAGTATTTT
D: NA; size: NA; J: TRBJ1-2; V: TRBV5-5; CDR3: CASSSLDGNYGYTF; DNA: TGTGCCAGCAGCTCCCTGGACGGGAACTATGGCTACACCTTC
D: NA; size: NA; J: TRBJ1-1; V: TRBV5-1; CDR3: CASRNSNTEAFF; DNA: TGCGCCAGCAGAAACTCCAACACTGAAGCTTTCTTT
D: NA; size: NA; J: TRBJ1-2; V: TRBV5-5; CDR3: CASSLAFDRTGGYTF; DNA: TGTGCCAGCAGCTTGGCATTTGACAGGACGGGAGGCTACACCTTC
D: NA; size: once; J: TRBJ2-7; V: TRBV30; CDR3: CAWSATPYEQYF; DNA: TGTGCCTGGAGTGCGACCCCTTACGAGCAGTACTTC
D: TRBD2; size: NA; J: TRBJ2-1; V: TRBV5-1; CDR3: CASSSTSGKANEQFF; DNA: TGCGCCAGCAGCTCGACTAGCGGGAAGGCCAATGAGCAGTTCTTC
D: TRBD2; size: NA; J: TRBJ2-3; V: TRBV6-5; CDR3: CASSYTSAITDTQYF; DNA: TGTGCCAGCAGTTACACTAGCGCCATCACAGATACGCAGTATTTT
D: NA; size: NA; J: TRBJ2-1; V: TRBV6-4; CDR3: CASSDSSGSYNEQFF; DNA: TGTGCCAGCAGTGACTCTAGCGGCTCCTACAATGAGCAGTTCTTC
D: NA; size: NA; J: TRBJ1-2; V: TRBV29-1; CDR3: CSTLGSYGYTF; DNA: TGCAGCACATTGGGATCCTATGGCTACACCTTC
D: NA; size: NA; J: TRBJ2-1; V: TRBV29-1; CDR3: CSVVRDPTSYNEQFF; DNA: TGCAGCGTTGTCCGGGACCCTACCTCCTACAATGAGCAGTTCTTC
D: NA; size: NA; J: TRBJ2-1; V: TRBV6-5; CDR3: CASSSTTNDRSEQFF; DNA: TGTGCCAGCAGTTCCACCACAAATGACCGAAGCGAGCAGTTCTTC
D: NA; size: NA; J: TRBJ2-5; V: TRBV30; CDR3: CAWSRDNQETQYF; DNA: TGTGCCTGGAGCCGGGACAACCAAGAGACCCAGTACTTC
D: NA; size: NA; J: TRBJ2-3; V: TRBV7-2; CDR3: CASSLLGAVSDTQYF; DNA: TGTGCCAGCAGCTTACTGGGGGCGGTCTCAGATACGCAGTATTTT
D: TRBD2; size: NA; J: TRBJ2-4; V: TRBV27; CDR3: CASSLAGDAKNIQYF; DNA: TGTGCCAGCAGTTTAGCGGGAGATGCCAAAAACATTCAGTACTTC
D: NA; size: NA; J: TRBJ2-7; V: TRBV6-5; CDR3: CASSYSYRTSYEQYF; DNA: TGTGCCAGCAGTTACTCGTACAGGACATCCTACGAGCAGTACTTC
D: TRBD2; size: NA; J: TRBJ2-7; V: TRBV11-2; CDR3: CASSLSSSGILTYEQYF; DNA: TGTGCCAGCAGCCTCTCGAGTAGCGGGATCCTAACCTACGAGCAGTACTTC
D: NA; size: NA; J: TRBJ2-2; V: TRBV21-1; CDR3: CASTTPLNGELFF; DNA: TGTGCCAGCACTACCCCCCTGAACGGGGAGCTGTTTTTT